This passage covers 29 T cell receptor beta chains from one sample sequenced in a study of beta chain features in type 1 diabetes. Findings and caveats of the study: For Type 1 diabetes patients, all four CD4+ subsets carried TCRB CDR3s that were moderately but significantly shorter.

For these receptors, no antigen is known. All of the isolated RNA was reverse transcribed, so expressed TCRB transcripts were sequenced. The table came from immunoSEQ multiplex PCR; TCRdb's copy has only in-frame clones and leaves some out. The data show around 600,000 clones, roughly an eighth seen once. The specimen sequenced was naive CD4+ T cells from blood. The source of these receptors is a man aged 25 to 45 with type 1 diabetes.

This chain joins TRBV6-5 and TRBJ2-3, with D possibly TRBD2 on 6 matching bases. CDR3 size: 15 residues. V dropped 6 bases and J dropped 1 base, with 14 bases sitting between them. Germline V lookup: CDR1 MNHEY, CDR2 SVGAGI. The CDR3 sequence is CASRPEGSGTDTQYF. CDR3 sequence (DNA): TGTGCCAGCAGACCGGAGGGATCGGGCACAGATACGCAGTATTTT.

The rearrangement joins TRBV5-5 to TRBJ1-2; D gene ambiguous. V lost 5 bases and J lost 3, with 14 bases in between. Germline V lookup: CDR1 SGHKS, CDR2 YYEKEE (reference sequence). This CDR3 region has 14 residues. In nucleotides, the CDR3 is TGTGCCAGCAGTGGCTGGATAGTTCACTATGGCTACACCTTC. It translates to CASSGWIVHYGYTF.

The chain is built from TRBV29-1 and TRBJ1-5, with D possibly matching TRBD1 (5 bases). The germline V gene encodes CDR1 SQVTM and CDR2 ANQGSEA. Trimming took off 5 bases at V and 7 bases at J, with 24 bases between the two ends. This CDR3 region has 16 residues. The CDR3 spells CSVLMFVGGLGQPQHF. In DNA form, the CDR3 reads TGCAGCGTTTTGATGTTCGTTGGGGGTTTGGGGCAGCCCCAGCATTTT.

This clone has more than one count but fewer than ten. The chain carries TRBV4-1 and TRBJ2-1; D is unclear. The germline V gene encodes CDR1 MGHRA and CDR2 YSYEKL. The CDR3 contains 15 residues. Trimming took off 4 bases at V and 10 bases at J, with 20 bases between the two ends. CDR3 protein: CASSLGPRPPGEQFF. The CDR3 DNA sequence: TGCGCCAGCAGCCTCGGACCTAGGCCTCCAGGAGAGCAGTTCTTC.

This sequence joins TRBV7-8 and TRBJ2-2; maybe TRBD1 (6 bases). The CDR3 has 15 residues. V was pared by 6 bases and J by 3 bases, with 14 bases between. CDR1 is SGHVS, CDR2 FQNEAQ, per germline. The CDR3 sequence is CASRKQGQDTGELFF. In DNA form, the CDR3 reads TGTGCCAGCAGGAAACAGGGACAAGACACCGGGGAGCTGTTTTTT.

V usage is TRBV11-2 and J usage is TRBJ2-1; 13 bases match TRBD2. Germline trimming cut 6 bases from V and 6 bases from J; bases unmatched to any gene: 8. Germline loops: CDR1 SGHAT, CDR2 FQNNGV. The CDR3 spans 16 residues. The CDR3 DNA sequence: TGTGCCAGCAGGCCACTAGCGGGGGGGCGTACCAATGAGCAGTTCTTC. Translated: CASRPLAGGRTNEQFF.

CDR3 nucleotide sequence: TGTGCCAGCAGCTTAAGAGGGAGCGGTCAGCCCCAGCATTTT. As protein: CASSLRGSGQPQHF. The chain couples TRBV7-9 to TRBJ1-5, with no clear D. The CDR3 is made up of 14 amino acids. V dropped 2 bases and J dropped 6 bases, with 11 bases sitting between them. Germline V gene sequence: CDR1 SEHNR, CDR2 FQNEAQ (reference sequence).

This clone was found a few times. This chain connects TRBV7-2 to TRBJ1-4; D unclear. Germline values: CDR1 SGHTA, CDR2 FQGNSA. The CDR3 has 13 residues. V dropped 5 bases and J dropped 5 bases, with 9 bases sitting between them. CDR3 DNA: TGTGCCAGCAGCATGGGAGCGAATGAAAAACTGTTTTTT. The encoded protein is CASSMGANEKLFF.

The chain couples TRBV18 to TRBJ1-4, with D unresolved. The CDR3 is 13 amino acids. Trimming cost V 3 bases and J 5 bases, with 7 bases left between them. Germline V gene lookup returns CDR1 KGHSH and CDR2 LQKENI. CDR3 nucleotide sequence: TGTGCCAGCTCACCGGTGGCCAATGAAAAACTGTTTTTT. It yields the protein CASSPVANEKLFF.

This chain links TRBV6-1 with TRBJ2-3; D remains unclear. Germline lookup yields CDR1 MNHNS and CDR2 SASEGT. This CDR3 has 13 residues. V shed 2 bases and J shed 6 bases, with 9 bases lying between them. The CDR3 protein is CASSETRWDTQYF. The CDR3 nucleotides are TGTGCCAGCAGTGAAACACGTTGGGATACGCAGTATTTT.

As concerns this clone: The junction and the germline gene differ at one end; a read error may be behind it. Different DNA sequences within this sample yield the same CDR3. The genes are TRBV20-1 and TRBJ2-3; D is unclear. Germline values: CDR1 DFQATT, CDR2 SNEGSKA (reference sequence). The CDR3 covers 11 residues. The CDR3 protein is CSARAPDTQYF. The CDR3 coding sequence is TGCAGTGCGAGAGCCCCAGATACGCAGTATTTT.

This chain joins TRBV2 and TRBJ2-2, with D tentatively TRBD1 or TRBD2 (5 bases each). The V end lost 6 bases, the J end lost 0 bases, and 11 bases lay between the germline ends. CDR3 length: 15 residues. CDR1 and CDR2 (germline): SNHLY, FYNNEI. Written as DNA, the CDR3 is TGTGCCAGCAGGAAGGGACCAGCGAACACCGGGGAGCTGTTTTTT. This gives the protein CASRKGPANTGELFF. Filled out from reference TRBV2 and TRBJ2-2, the complete variable domain reads EPEVTQTPSHQVTQMGQEVILRCVPISNHLYFYWYRQILGQKVEFLVSFYNNEISEKSEIFDDQFSVERPDGSNFTLKIRSTKLEDSAMYFCASRKGPANTGELFFGEGSRLTVL.

This sequence joins TRBV11-3 and TRBJ2-7; D not resolved. Germline V gives CDR1 SGHNT, CDR2 YENEEA. V was shortened by 5 bases and J by 4 bases, with 12 bases between the two germline ends. There are 13 residues in the CDR3. The CDR3: CASSQSADYEQYF. In DNA, the CDR3 is TGTGCCAGCAGCCAATCGGCCGATTACGAGCAGTACTTC.

This chain links TRBV30 with TRBJ2-5; TRBD2 aligns across 7 bases. Germline assignment: CDR1 GTSNPN and CDR2 SVGIG (reference sequence). CDR3 length equals 17 residues. The V segment lost 3 bases and the J segment 1 base; nucleotides outside the gene matches: 14. This CDR3 reads CAWSLGFERGSQETQYF. The DNA for the CDR3 is TGTGCCTGGAGCCTAGGGTTCGAGCGGGGTTCCCAAGAGACCCAGTACTTC.

V is TRBV2 and J is TRBJ2-3, with D possibly TRBD1 on 6 matching bases. The germline V gene encodes CDR1 SNHLY and CDR2 FYNNEI. The CDR3 sequence is 15 residues long. V lost 4 bases and J 1 base, leaving 12 bases between the germline ends. CDR3 DNA sequence: TGTGCCAGCAGTGTTCGCAGGGGCGGCACAGATACGCAGTATTTT. Amino acids: CASSVRRGGTDTQYF.

The rearrangement links TRBV30 to TRBJ1-5; no definite D call. Germline lookup yields CDR1 GTSNPN and CDR2 SVGIG (reference sequence). The CDR3 is 12 amino acids. Trimming stripped 3 bases from V and 7 bases from J, with 10 bases between. The CDR3 sequence: CAWRRPGQPQHF. As DNA, the CDR3 is TGTGCCTGGAGGCGACCGGGGCAGCCCCAGCATTTT.

This clone was observed a handful of times. The gene calls are TRBV5-1 and TRBJ2-1; 9 bases line up with TRBD2. CDR3 length: 15 amino acids. The J segment lost 2 bases and the V segment lost 4 bases, leaving 4 bases of the junction unmatched. Per the germline V gene, CDR1 is SGHRS and CDR2 is YFSETQ. The CDR3 DNA sequence: TGCGCCAGCAGCCCCGCGGGGGGGCCCTACAATGAGCAGTTCTTC. Translated, it gives CASSPAGGPYNEQFF.

A few counts support this clone. The V and J genes are TRBV7-2 and TRBJ2-5; D is possibly TRBD2 (6 bases). The ends were cut back, 5 bases at V and 4 bases at J, with 14 bases in the middle. This CDR3 has 14 residues. Germline values: CDR1 SGHTA, CDR2 FQGNSA. The CDR3, as DNA: TGTGCCAGCAGCGCCGGAGGGCGGGGAGAGACCCAGTACTTC. This gives the protein CASSAGGRGETQYF.

The rearrangement joins TRBV29-1 to TRBJ1-1, with D perhaps matching TRBD1 (5 bases). CDR1 and CDR2 (germline): SQVTM, ANQGSEA. The CDR3 is 11 amino acids. V was cut by 4 bases and J by 6 bases, with 9 bases left in between. The CDR3 loop is CSVGGAAEAFF. As DNA, the CDR3 is TGCAGCGTTGGCGGGGCGGCTGAAGCTTTCTTT.

There are a few counts of this clone. V and J are TRBV6-6 and TRBJ1-2; D remains ambiguous. The germline V and J ends were trimmed by 6 bases and 0 bases, with 14 bases remaining between them. The CDR3 runs to 15 residues. The germline V gene encodes CDR1 MNHNY and CDR2 SVGAGI (reference sequence). CDR3 amino acids: CASRASGRANYGYTF. In DNA, the CDR3 is TGTGCCAGCAGAGCCTCCGGGCGTGCTAACTATGGCTACACCTTC.

The chain is built from TRBV7-2 and TRBJ2-7; TRBD2 is a possible D gene (5 bases). This CDR3 contains 16 residues. The V gene lost 1 base and the J gene lost 1 base, with 14 bases spanning the gap. Germline CDR1 and CDR2: SGHTA and FQGNSA. CDR3 in amino acids: CASSLDNGVSSYEQYF. In DNA form, the CDR3 reads TGTGCCAGCAGCTTAGATAACGGGGTATCGTCCTACGAGCAGTACTTC.

In this sample, this clone turned up a few times. This chain uses TRBV14 with TRBJ1-1; weak D call: TRBD1 (5 bases). V was trimmed by 3 bases and J by 9 bases, leaving 11 bases between them. The CDR3 is 12 amino acids. Germline V gene data show CDR1 as SGHDN and CDR2 as FVKESK. The CDR3 DNA is TGTGCCAGCAGCCAGGGGACTTCCCAAGCTTTCTTT. Its translation is CASSQGTSQAFF.

The chain couples TRBV4-3 to TRBJ2-4; 10 positions agree with TRBD1. Unmatched junction bases numbered 11, after V lost 4 bases and J lost 11 bases. Germline lookup yields CDR1 LGHNA and CDR2 YSLEER. The length of the CDR3 is 15 residues. CDR3 in DNA: TGCGCCAGCAGCCGGGCCGGGACAGGGGTGGAGTTTCAGTACTTC. Its translation is CASSRAGTGVEFQYF.

This clone was observed a few times. Germline and junction disagree at one end, which may indicate a read error. CDR3 loop: CASSLFNERFF. The CDR3 bases are TGTGCCAGCAGCTTATTCAATGAGCGGTTCTTC. This sequence joins TRBV5-6 and TRBJ2-1, with D hard to call. This CDR3 contains 11 residues. CDR1 SGHDT and CDR2 YYEEEE come from the germline V gene.

This clone has a handful of counts. The chain links TRBV7-9 to TRBJ1-2; 7 bases map to TRBD1. Germline CDR1 and CDR2: SEHNR and FQNEAQ (reference sequence). J lost 0 bases, V lost 3 bases, and 4 bases had no gene match. The CDR3 has 15 residues. DNA for the CDR3: TGTGCCAGCAGCTTTTGGGACAGACCTAACTATGGCTACACCTTC. As protein: CASSFWDRPNYGYTF.

The genes are TRBV4-3 and TRBJ1-3; TRBD1 might be the D (6 bases). Trimming pared 0 bases from V and 2 bases from J, leaving 8 bases between. Germline lookup yields CDR1 LGHNA and CDR2 YSLEER. The CDR3 has 15 residues. For the CDR3, the DNA is TGCGCCAGCAGCCAAGATTCAGGGGCTGGAAACACCATATATTTT. It codes for CASSQDSGAGNTIYF.

This CDR3 reads CASSRNRGPGRTGELFF. As DNA, the CDR3 is TGCGCCAGCAGCCGGAACAGGGGCCCGGGGAGGACCGGGGAGCTGTTTTTT. The V gene is TRBV4-3, the J gene TRBJ2-2, with D perhaps matching TRBD1 (7 bases). V was cut by 4 bases and J by 5 bases, with 20 bases left in between. CDR3 size: 17 residues. The germline V gene encodes CDR1 LGHNA and CDR2 YSLEER.

This clone has only a few counts. J is TRBJ2-2 and V is TRBV7-9; D not certain. CDR3 size: 16 residues. V lost 3 bases to trimming and J lost 3 bases, with 14 bases between them. Germline V gives CDR1 SEHNR, CDR2 FQNEAQ (reference sequence). The CDR3 protein is CASSFRLLGDTGELFF. CDR3 sequence (DNA): TGTGCCAGCAGCTTCAGACTCCTAGGAGACACCGGGGAGCTGTTTTTT. The full variable domain, in which reference TRBV7-9 and TRBJ2-2 provide the parts outside the CDR3, is DTGVSQNPRHKITKRGQNVTFRCDPISEHNRLYWYRQTLGQGPEFLTYFQNEAQLEKSRLLSDRFSAERPKGSFSTLEIQRTEQGDSAMYLCASSFRLLGDTGELFFGEGSRLTVL.

As regards this clone: Other nucleotide sequences from this sample produce the same CDR3. This rearrangement joins TRBV11-2 to TRBJ2-1; maybe TRBD2 (6 bases). The CDR3 consists of 13 residues. Trimming took 6 bases from V and 4 from J, leaving 10 bases between them. The germline V gene encodes CDR1 SGHAT and CDR2 FQNNGV. The CDR3 reads CASSLARYNEQFF. The CDR3 nucleotides read TGTGCCAGCAGTCTAGCGAGATACAATGAGCAGTTCTTC.